The clone carrying this TCR beta chain appeared many times. The V gene lost 4 bases and the J gene lost 5 bases, with 18 bases spanning the gap. The length of the CDR3 is 16 residues. In germline, CDR1 is SGHDN, CDR2 FVKESK. This specimen comes from a study of T-cell memory formation after mild COVID-19. TCRdb fed the 5' RACE reads into MiXCR, producing one record per CDR3 protein. The table shows 190,000 or so distinct CDR3 sequences, with around 21% occurring only once. The clonotype originates from an adult woman who had mild COVID-19 (a few samples of this study predate the infection). Cell type and time point are not known. The specimen was PBMCs or a T cell subset sorted from them (not recorded which). This chain links TRBV14 with TRBJ2-1; perhaps D is TRBD1 or TRBD2 (5 bases each). CDR3 DNA: TGTGCCAGCAGCCCAGTACCGGTGGGGCGGGACAATGAGCAGTTCTTC. Amino acids: CASSPVPVGRDNEQFF.